The clone carrying this TCR beta chain was detected many times. The target antigen is unknown. CDR1 is MNHEY, CDR2 SVGEGT, per germline. This CDR3 is 14 amino acids long. Trimming shortened V by 10 bases and J by 1 base, and 17 bases separated the two germline ends. This sample is part of a study of human T cells and chemical hapten exposure. Study in general: Scalp application of diphenylcyclopropenone was performed weekly in patients across the entire approximately 23-week study. Minor volume differences among pooled libraries chiefly drove per-sample TCR yield variation. Whole-study findings and limits: Sensitizing to DPC left TCRs with a frequency above 1 in 1000 unaltered.

Indicated time point: patch test 2, 6 weeks after DPC sensitization. Treatment in this sample: therapeutic diphenylcyclopropenone sensitization with weekly scalp DPC. Each CDR3 protein gets one entry after TCRdb re-called the RACE reads with MiXCR. The sample comprises roughly 380,000 distinct CDR3 sequences, just under 6.5% of which are singletons, and about 6% rests with the top ten. The chain combines TRBV6-2 or TRBV6-3 with TRBJ2-7, with D unclear. The source material was whole blood, sampled in connection with sensitization to the hapten diphenylcyclopropenone (DPC). This receptor was identified in a woman aged 18-30 years with alopecia areata. Some clones in this sample may be carry-over from other donors' samples. As DNA, the CDR3 is TGTGCCACTAACAGACCGGCCTCATCCTACGAGCAGTACTTC. Protein sequence: CATNRPASSYEQYF.